This TCR beta chain was identified during a study of early T cells in non-severe SARS-CoV-2 infection. Looking at the study overall: Sequencing of unsorted whole blood was done on bulk RNA, leaving chains unpaired.

Findings of the study overall: Lookups in VDJdb leaned toward anti-spike CD8 responses and missed private and CD4 specificities.

Unique molecular identifiers (one per individual cDNA molecule) were attached. From the 5' RACE reads, TCRdb called clonotypes with MiXCR, one entry per CDR3 protein. The sample includes some 29,000 distinct CDR3 sequences, 4.5% seen only once; the top ten take 6.3%. In this sample, this clonotype turned up a few times. Its specificity is not known. The V and J ends lost 0 bases and 5 bases respectively, with 9 bases between them. This CDR3 region has 13 residues. CDR1 and CDR2 (germline): SGHKS, YYEKEE (reference sequence). The rearrangement joins TRBV5-5 to TRBJ2-7; D gene ambiguous. The TCR was taken from an adult who was a healthcare worker with PCR-confirmed SARS-CoV-2 infection or an uninfected control (not recorded which). Sequences were obtained from whole blood. The CDR3 DNA follows: TGTGCCAGCAGCTTGGTCGGTTACCACGAGCAGTACTTC. This encodes CASSLVGYHEQYF.